This T cell receptor beta chain was obtained from a study of control samples from healthy donors and cancer patients (dated by TCRdb to between 2020 and 2021). There are 14 amino acids in the CDR3, from cysteine to phenylalanine inclusive. Only CDR3 DNA remains: 42 bases, in frame from the first base. The germline V gene sets CDR1 to SGDLS and CDR2 to YYNGEE. V loses 4 bases of germline sequence and J loses 5 bases, and the interval between the two ends is 15 bases. Turning to this clone: No antigen is known for it. No base quality values were provided; no much bigger clone lies one nucleotide off.

The library was made by the immunoSEQ multiplex PCR assay. TCRdb retrieved this table from immuneACCESS and kept in-frame rearrangements only. Not all clones are present; in checked studies, unresolved V genes account for under half, and no reason is known for the remainder. The sample includes around 250,000 clones, with 82% observed a single time. About an eighth of the sample belongs to the ten largest clones. The source is a woman aged 55-75 years with lung cancer. Sequencing was carried out using PBMCs. The V and J genes are TRBV9 and TRBJ2-5; 7 matching bases give a weak D call of TRBD1. The CDR3 is CASSSPAGGETQYF. The nucleotide sequence is given as TGTGCCAGCAGCTCCCCAGCAGGGGGGGAGACCCAGTACTTC.